This is a list of T cell receptor beta chains from one sample in a study of blood T cell repertoires in COVID-19. Some clones are missing from TCRdb's copy, which holds only in-frame ones; the method was immunoSEQ multiplex PCR. The data hold 160,000 or so clones, with roughly 80% observed a single time. The sample consisted of PBMCs or T cells enriched from blood (not recorded which). Receptors originate from a woman in her 40s with acute COVID-19. Each CDR3 is given with its conserved first and last residue. A D gene is named only where the DNA matches it firmly. Size values are once, few and many counts, or a class for expanded clones, and some rows have none.

v_gene: TRBV19
abundance: .
j_gene: TRBJ2-1
d_gene: TRBD2
CDR3nt: TGTGCCAGTGAGGCGGGAGGGGGCTACAATGAGCAGTTCTTC
CDR3aa: CASEAGGGYNEQFF

v_gene: TRBV27
abundance: .
j_gene: TRBJ2-1
d_gene: TRBD2
CDR3nt: TGTGCCAGCAGAATGACTAGCGGGTCATACAATGAGCAGTTCTTC
CDR3aa: CASRMTSGSYNEQFF

v_gene: TRBV15
abundance: .
j_gene: TRBJ1-2
d_gene: .
CDR3nt: TGTGCCACCAGCAGAGATATCGGGTCCCCAGGGTATGGCTACACCTTC
CDR3aa: CATSRDIGSPGYGYTF

v_gene: TRBV5-6
abundance: few
j_gene: TRBJ1-2
d_gene: .
CDR3nt: TGTGCCAGCAGCTTGCCGGCGGACTATGGCTACACCTTC
CDR3aa: CASSLPADYGYTF

v_gene: TRBV19
abundance: .
j_gene: TRBJ1-2
d_gene: .
CDR3nt: TGTGCCAGTAGTACCAATAACTATGGCTACACCTTC
CDR3aa: CASSTNNYGYTF

v_gene: TRBV28
abundance: .
j_gene: TRBJ1-4
d_gene: .
CDR3nt: TGTGCCAGCAGTCTCCCCCGGGGGGGAAATGAAAAACTGTTTTTT
CDR3aa: CASSLPRGGNEKLFF

v_gene: TRBV14
abundance: once
j_gene: TRBJ1-4
d_gene: .
CDR3nt: TGTGCCAGCAGCCAAGGGGTTTACCCGGGGGAAAAACTGTTTTTT
CDR3aa: CASSQGVYPGEKLFF

v_gene: TRBV9
abundance: .
j_gene: TRBJ1-1
d_gene: .
CDR3nt: TGTGCCAGCAGCATAAAAGGGGGAACTGAAGCTTTCTTT
CDR3aa: CASSIKGGTEAFF

v_gene: TRBV4-1
abundance: .
j_gene: TRBJ2-1
d_gene: TRBD2
CDR3nt: TGCGCCAGCAGCCAAGGACTAGCGGGGGCTCTGTCCAATGAGCAGTTCTTC
CDR3aa: CASSQGLAGALSNEQFF

v_gene: TRBV2
abundance: .
j_gene: TRBJ2-1
d_gene: .
CDR3nt: TGTGCCAGCAGTCCATCAGGACAGCCAAATCAGTTCTTC
CDR3aa: CASSPSGQPNQFF

v_gene: TRBV19
abundance: few
j_gene: TRBJ2-1
d_gene: TRBD1
CDR3nt: TGTGCCAGTAGTATAGATCTGACAGGGGGTATGAACAATGAGCAGTTCTTC
CDR3aa: CASSIDLTGGMNNEQFF

v_gene: TRBV7-8
abundance: .
j_gene: TRBJ1-5
d_gene: .
CDR3nt: TGTGCCAGCAGCTTAGAGTCCAGGAATCAGCCCCAGCATTTT
CDR3aa: CASSLESRNQPQHF

v_gene: TRBV4-1
abundance: .
j_gene: TRBJ1-5
d_gene: .
CDR3nt: TGCGCCAGCAGCCAAGCACGGGAACAGCCCCAGCATTTT
CDR3aa: CASSQAREQPQHF

v_gene: TRBV28
abundance: .
j_gene: TRBJ2-5
d_gene: .
CDR3nt: TGTGCCAGCAGCCTAATACGAGAAGAGACCCAGTACTTC
CDR3aa: CASSLIREETQYF

v_gene: TRBV9
abundance: .
j_gene: TRBJ1-2
d_gene: TRBD1
CDR3nt: TGTGCCAGCAGCGTAGCTAACACGGGGACAGGGCCTGATGGCTACACCTTC
CDR3aa: CASSVANTGTGPDGYTF

v_gene: TRBV5-1
abundance: .
j_gene: TRBJ1-1
d_gene: TRBD1
CDR3nt: TGCGCCAGCAGCCGATTACGGACCGGGACAGGGGGCGCGAGGAAGGCTGAAGCTTTCTTT
CDR3aa: CASSRLRTGTGGARKAEAFF

v_gene: TRBV6-5
abundance: .
j_gene: TRBJ2-1
d_gene: TRBD1
CDR3nt: TGTGCCAGCAGTTCTCCGGGACAGGGATCTAATGAGCAGTTCTTC
CDR3aa: CASSSPGQGSNEQFF

v_gene: TRBV6-5
abundance: .
j_gene: TRBJ2-7
d_gene: .
CDR3nt: TGTGCCAGCCGCCTGTCTAGTGGCGCCTACGAGCAGTACTTC
CDR3aa: CASRLSSGAYEQYF

v_gene: TRBV9
abundance: once
j_gene: TRBJ2-1
d_gene: TRBD2
CDR3nt: TGTGCCAGCAGCAAAACCCCCACTAGCGGGACCTACAATGAGCAGTTCTTC
CDR3aa: CASSKTPTSGTYNEQFF

v_gene: TRBV19
abundance: .
j_gene: TRBJ1-5
d_gene: .
CDR3nt: TGTGCCAGTAGGGTCGACAGCCTCAATCAGCCCCAGCATTTT
CDR3aa: CASRVDSLNQPQHF

v_gene: TRBV6-5
abundance: few
j_gene: TRBJ1-3
d_gene: .
CDR3nt: TGTGCCAGCAGCCCGGACAGCTTCTCTGGAAACACCATATATTTT
CDR3aa: CASSPDSFSGNTIYF

v_gene: TRBV6-5
abundance: .
j_gene: TRBJ2-1
d_gene: TRBD1
CDR3nt: TGTGCCAGCAGTTCCTCGGGCAGGGGGCGAGGTGAGCAGTTCTTC
CDR3aa: CASSSSGRGRGEQFF

v_gene: TRBV2
abundance: .
j_gene: TRBJ2-2
d_gene: .
CDR3nt: TGTGCCAGCAGTGACGTTCTGGGCCCCACCGGGGAGCTGTTTTTT
CDR3aa: CASSDVLGPTGELFF

v_gene: TRBV29-1
abundance: .
j_gene: TRBJ2-1
d_gene: TRBD1
CDR3nt: TGCAGCGTTGGACAGGGGCTTGAGCAGTTCTTC
CDR3aa: CSVGQGLEQFF

v_gene: TRBV3-1/TRBV3-2
abundance: .
j_gene: TRBJ2-1
d_gene: TRBD1
CDR3nt: TGTGCCAGCAGCCAAGTCCGGACAGGGGGTGTTAATGAGCAGTTCTTC
CDR3aa: CASSQVRTGGVNEQFF

v_gene: TRBV30
abundance: few
j_gene: TRBJ1-5
d_gene: .
CDR3nt: TGTGCCTGGAGGAAGGGACAATCGGGTCAGCCCCAGCATTTT
CDR3aa: CAWRKGQSGQPQHF

v_gene: TRBV6-5
abundance: .
j_gene: TRBJ1-1
d_gene: .
CDR3nt: TGTGCCAGCAGTTACGAAGGGGGCACTGAAGCTTTCTTT
CDR3aa: CASSYEGGTEAFF

v_gene: TRBV18
abundance: .
j_gene: TRBJ2-1
d_gene: TRBD1
CDR3nt: TGTGCCAGCTCACCACCGCGACAGGGGGTTAATGAGCAGTTCTTC
CDR3aa: CASSPPRQGVNEQFF

v_gene: TRBV30
abundance: once
j_gene: TRBJ2-6
d_gene: .
CDR3nt: TGTGCCTGGAGCAGTAGCTACTCTGGGGCCAACGTCCTGACTTTC
CDR3aa: CAWSSSYSGANVLTF

v_gene: TRBV20-1
abundance: .
j_gene: TRBJ2-1
d_gene: .
CDR3nt: TGCAGTGCTAGTCGTCTTGTGAGCTCCTACAATGAGCAGTTCTTC
CDR3aa: CSASRLVSSYNEQFF

v_gene: TRBV7-9
abundance: .
j_gene: TRBJ1-6
d_gene: TRBD1
CDR3nt: TGTGCCAGCAGCTTACAGGGGGAGAATTCACCCCTCCACTTT
CDR3aa: CASSLQGENSPLHF

v_gene: TRBV27
abundance: once
j_gene: TRBJ2-1
d_gene: .
CDR3nt: TGTGCCAGCAGGCAGGTTAAGCATGAGCAGTTCTTC
CDR3aa: CASRQVKHEQFF

v_gene: TRBV12-3/TRBV12-4
abundance: few
j_gene: TRBJ1-2
d_gene: TRBD1
CDR3nt: TGTGCCAGCAGTTTAGACAGGGGCTATGGCTACACCTTC
CDR3aa: CASSLDRGYGYTF

v_gene: TRBV12-5
abundance: .
j_gene: TRBJ1-2
d_gene: .
CDR3nt: TGTGCTAGTGGTTTGTTCATTAAGAGGGGGGGCTATGGCTACACCTTC
CDR3aa: CASGLFIKRGGYGYTF

v_gene: TRBV15
abundance: few
j_gene: TRBJ2-1
d_gene: TRBD1
CDR3nt: TGTGCCACCAGCAGTATTCGGACAGGCCCGAGGAAGTTCTTC
CDR3aa: CATSSIRTGPRKFF

v_gene: TRBV3-1/TRBV3-2
abundance: .
j_gene: TRBJ2-7
d_gene: TRBD2
CDR3nt: TGTGCCAGCAGCCAAGGCCCCTCAGCGGGAGCAGACTACGAGCAGTACTTC
CDR3aa: CASSQGPSAGADYEQYF

v_gene: TRBV3-1/TRBV3-2
abundance: .
j_gene: TRBJ1-6
d_gene: .
CDR3nt: TGTGCCAGCAGTAGTATCCAGGGAGGATCACCCCTCCACTTT
CDR3aa: CASSSIQGGSPLHF

v_gene: TRBV30
abundance: .
j_gene: TRBJ2-7
d_gene: .
CDR3nt: TGTGCCTGGAGTGTACAAGGACAATCCTACGAGCAGTACTTC
CDR3aa: CAWSVQGQSYEQYF

v_gene: TRBV7-6
abundance: .
j_gene: TRBJ2-5
d_gene: .
CDR3nt: TGTGCCAGCAGTCCAACGGTACTTCACCAAGAGACCCAGTACTTC
CDR3aa: CASSPTVLHQETQYF

v_gene: TRBV5-6
abundance: once
j_gene: TRBJ2-1
d_gene: TRBD2
CDR3nt: TGTGCCAGCAGCTCACCCCGACTAGCGGTCTACAATGAGCAGTTCTTC
CDR3aa: CASSSPRLAVYNEQFF

v_gene: TRBV11-3
abundance: .
j_gene: TRBJ2-1
d_gene: TRBD2
CDR3nt: TGTGCCAGCAGCTCGAGGGGACTAGCGCCCTACAATGAGCAGTTCTTC
CDR3aa: CASSSRGLAPYNEQFF

v_gene: TRBV6-4
abundance: .
j_gene: TRBJ2-2
d_gene: .
CDR3nt: TGTGCCAGCAGTGACACCAAGCTCCAGGGATCCGGGGAGCTGTTTTTT
CDR3aa: CASSDTKLQGSGELFF

v_gene: TRBV6-4
abundance: .
j_gene: TRBJ2-3
d_gene: .
CDR3nt: TGTGCCAGCAGTGACTCAGGGGGTAAAGATACGCAGTATTTT
CDR3aa: CASSDSGGKDTQYF

v_gene: TRBV6-2/TRBV6-3
abundance: .
j_gene: TRBJ2-5
d_gene: .
CDR3nt: TGTGCCAGCAGTGTGGAGCCAGCCGGGACCCAGTACTTC
CDR3aa: CASSVEPAGTQYF

v_gene: TRBV5-1
abundance: .
j_gene: TRBJ2-1
d_gene: TRBD2
CDR3nt: TGCGCCAGCAGGCCCGGGACTAGCGGGTTAAATGAGCAGTTCTTC
CDR3aa: CASRPGTSGLNEQFF

v_gene: TRBV6-5
abundance: .
j_gene: TRBJ1-1
d_gene: .
CDR3nt: TGTGCCAGCAGTTACCGACCAGGATCGGACACTGAAGCTTTCTTT
CDR3aa: CASSYRPGSDTEAFF

v_gene: TRBV6-5
abundance: .
j_gene: TRBJ1-3
d_gene: TRBD1
CDR3nt: TGTGCCAGCAGTTACTCAGGACAGGGTGACACCATATATTTT
CDR3aa: CASSYSGQGDTIYF

v_gene: TRBV28
abundance: few
j_gene: TRBJ1-1
d_gene: .
CDR3nt: TGTGCCAGCAGTCCCCCTCTCCAGGGTACCACTGAAGCTTTCTTT
CDR3aa: CASSPPLQGTTEAFF

v_gene: TRBV6-5
abundance: .
j_gene: TRBJ2-3
d_gene: TRBD2
CDR3nt: TGTGCCAGCAGCCTAGCGGGAGGTACGCAGTATTTT
CDR3aa: CASSLAGGTQYF